Here is one T cell receptor (beta chain) with its context. What it recognizes is unknown. An Oncomine TCR Beta short-read assay was used to sequence the DNA from cultured CD4+ T cells. Using the QIAamp micro DNA kit, genomic DNA was extracted from the CD4+ T cells that had been cultured. TCRdb redid the calling of the PCR reads with MiXCR, one entry per CDR3 protein. In the table there are about 16,000 distinct CDR3 sequences, 54% of which are singletons. The data were taken from a study of vaccination and CD4 T cells after COVID-19. This CDR3 comprises 13 residues. Between the trimmed V and J ends, which lost 8 bases and 1 base, there was a span of 11 bases. The treatment denotes: approximately nine-day PBMC culture with coronavirus spike peptide pools or control peptides (ViraFEST assay).

The source is a human donor who had recovered from COVID-19. V usage is TRBV12-3 or TRBV12-4 and J usage is TRBJ2-5; D might be TRBD2 (6 bases). Sequenced here: CD4+ T cells from blood, cultured in vitro, sampled before SARS-CoV-2 vaccination. CDR3 coding DNA: TGTGCCAGCGCCATTAGCGGCCAAGAGACCCAGTACTTC. Translated: CASAISGQETQYF.